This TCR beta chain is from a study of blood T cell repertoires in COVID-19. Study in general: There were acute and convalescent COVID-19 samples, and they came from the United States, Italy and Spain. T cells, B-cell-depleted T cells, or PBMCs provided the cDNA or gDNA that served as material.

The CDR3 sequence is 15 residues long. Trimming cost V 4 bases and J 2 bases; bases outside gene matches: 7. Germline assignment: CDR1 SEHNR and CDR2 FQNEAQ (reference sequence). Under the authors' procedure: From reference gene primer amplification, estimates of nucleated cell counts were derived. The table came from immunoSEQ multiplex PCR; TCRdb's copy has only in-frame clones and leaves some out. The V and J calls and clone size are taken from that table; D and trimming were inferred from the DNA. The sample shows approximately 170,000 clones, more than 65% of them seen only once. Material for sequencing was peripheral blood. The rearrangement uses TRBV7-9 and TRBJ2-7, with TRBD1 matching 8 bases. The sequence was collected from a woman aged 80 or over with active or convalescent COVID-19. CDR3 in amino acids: CASSSDDRGAYEQYF. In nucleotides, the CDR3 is TGTGCCAGCAGCTCTGATGACAGGGGAGCCTACGAGCAGTACTTC.